This T cell receptor beta chain was identified during a study of T-cell reconstitution after alpha-beta-depleted transplantation in children. Unique molecular identifiers tagged the TCRbeta library. Each CDR3 protein is one row after TCRdb ran MiXCR on the PCR reads. This sample has about 500,000 distinct CDR3 sequences, with approximately 32% found just once. The specimen was PBMCs from the stem cell graft donor, collected from the stem cell graft. The clonotype originates from a human donor who donated a stem cell graft to a child with aplastic anemia.

Here the CDR3 DNA reads TGTGCCAGCAGTCCTCCGGGGGAGCCTGAAGCTTTCTTT. The encoded protein is CASSPPGEPEAFF. The chain carries TRBV12-3 or TRBV12-4 and TRBJ1-1; D may be TRBD1 (5 bases). Between the trimmed V and J ends, which lost 5 bases and 6 bases, there was a span of 13 bases. The CDR3 has 13 residues.